The T cell receptor (beta chain) under discussion was sequenced for a study of OX40 agonist ivuxolimab in advanced cancers. Whole-study findings and limits: Researchers report that CD8+ T cells had, on average, more expanded clones than CD4+.

CDR3 length: 15 residues. Unmatched junction bases numbered 6, after V lost 8 bases and J lost 1 base. Germline CDR1 is SNHLY and CDR2 is FYNNEI. A remark on this clone: Its cognate antigen is unknown.

The data were produced by immunoSEQ multiplex PCR, yet TCRdb's version contains in-frame clones alone and is incomplete. This table holds roughly 73,000 clones, approximately 88% found once. Cycle 7 day 1, cycle 4 day 1, and baseline were the timepoints at which blood was sampled. The clonotype was recovered from an adult with an advanced solid tumor such as melanoma, head and neck, liver or kidney cancer. The chain links TRBV2 to TRBJ2-1; 9 bases are shared with TRBD1. Material: CD4+ or CD8+ T cells sorted from blood, obtained in a trial of the OX40 agonist ivuxolimab. The CDR3 DNA reads TGTGCCAGCCGTACCGGGACAGGGTCCTACAATGAGCAGTTCTTC. Protein: CASRTGTGSYNEQFF.